There are many counts of the clone carrying this TCR beta chain. The antigen remains undetermined. Library preparation (for TCRbeta) was performed with unique molecular identifiers. TCRdb used MiXCR to reprocess the PCR reads, holding one entry per CDR3 protein. The sample records about 110,000 distinct CDR3 sequences, roughly 6.1% being singletons. These data are taken from a study of T-cell reconstitution after alpha-beta-depleted transplantation in children. V was pared by 3 bases and J by 6 bases, with 6 bases of the junction left unmatched. Germline loops: CDR1 SGDLS, CDR2 YYNGEE. CDR3 length equals 15 residues. Study-level findings and limits: Expanded graft clones, several hundred of them, were reportedly the source of alpha-beta T cells about two months after transplant. Most T-cell counts and diversity one year after the transplant came from T cells that were newly produced. Surviving recipient T cells and thymic progenitors accounted for the high day-60 TCRbeta diversity observed in some patients.

The V call is TRBV9, the J call TRBJ2-3; 11 bases align to TRBD2. The sequence came from a male patient between 2 and 15 years old who had a stem cell transplant for acute lymphoblastic leukemia, so the T cells may come from the graft donor. Sequencing used PBMCs, mostly from graft donor cells, obtained 360 days after TCRalphabeta/CD19-depleted stem cell transplant. CDR3: CASSASTSGTDTQYF. The CDR3 bases are TGTGCCAGCAGCGCCTCGACTAGCGGGACCGATACGCAGTATTTT.